Listed here is a single TCR beta chain. The data derive from a study of blood T cell repertoires in COVID-19. Across the whole study: T cells, B-cell-depleted T cells, or PBMCs provided the cDNA or gDNA that served as material.

Germline V gives CDR1 LGHDT, CDR2 YNNKEL (reference sequence). V was clipped by 1 base and J by 6 bases; unmatched bases: 5. The CDR3 spans 14 residues. Measured with immunoSEQ multiplex PCR; TCRdb has only the in-frame clones, and not every one. The repertoire holds more than 350,000 clones, with roughly 88% as singletons. The chain links TRBV3-1 (or the pseudogene TRBV3-2) to TRBJ2-7; TRBD2 agrees at 8 bases. Input material: PBMCs or T cells enriched from blood (not recorded which). This sequence was found in a woman aged 18-29 years who had been exposed to COVID-19. The CDR3, as DNA: TGTGCCAGCAGCCAAGGAGCGGGAGAAGGCGAGCAGTACTTC. It codes for CASSQGAGEGEQYF.